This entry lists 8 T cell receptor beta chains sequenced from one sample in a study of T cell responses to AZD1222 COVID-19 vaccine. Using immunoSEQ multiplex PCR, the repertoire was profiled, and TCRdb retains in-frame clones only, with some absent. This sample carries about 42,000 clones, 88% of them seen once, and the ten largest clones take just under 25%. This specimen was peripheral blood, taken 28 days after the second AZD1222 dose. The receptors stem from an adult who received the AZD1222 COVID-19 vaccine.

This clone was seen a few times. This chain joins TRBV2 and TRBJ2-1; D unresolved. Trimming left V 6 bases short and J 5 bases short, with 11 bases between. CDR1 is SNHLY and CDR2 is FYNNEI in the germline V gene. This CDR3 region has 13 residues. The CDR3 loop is CASSRGRDNEQFF. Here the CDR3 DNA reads TGTGCCAGCAGCCGCGGCAGAGACAATGAGCAGTTCTTC.

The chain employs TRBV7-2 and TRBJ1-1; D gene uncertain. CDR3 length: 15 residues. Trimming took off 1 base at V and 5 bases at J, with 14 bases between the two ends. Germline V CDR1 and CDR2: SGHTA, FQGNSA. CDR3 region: CASSLESERGTEAFF. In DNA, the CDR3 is TGTGCCAGCAGCTTAGAGTCAGAACGAGGAACTGAAGCTTTCTTT.

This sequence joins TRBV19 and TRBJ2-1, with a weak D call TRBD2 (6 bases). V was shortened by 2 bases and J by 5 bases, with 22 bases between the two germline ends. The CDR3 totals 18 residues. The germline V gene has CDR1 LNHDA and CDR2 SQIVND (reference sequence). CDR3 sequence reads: CASSISGSGASDHNEQFF. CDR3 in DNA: TGTGCCAGTAGTATAAGTGGATCTGGGGCTAGCGACCACAATGAGCAGTTCTTC.

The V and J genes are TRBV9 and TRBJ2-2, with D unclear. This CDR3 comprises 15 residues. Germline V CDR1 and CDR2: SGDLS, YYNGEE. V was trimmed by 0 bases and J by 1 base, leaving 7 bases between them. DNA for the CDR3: TGTGCCAGCAGCGTAGTTGGGCAGAACACCGGGGAGCTGTTTTTT. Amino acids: CASSVVGQNTGELFF.

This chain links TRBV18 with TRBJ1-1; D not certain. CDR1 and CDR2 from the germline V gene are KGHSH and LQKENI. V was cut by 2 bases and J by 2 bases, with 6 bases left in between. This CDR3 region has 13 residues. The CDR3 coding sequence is TGTGCCAGCTCACCATCCTTAAACACTGAAGCTTTCTTT. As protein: CASSPSLNTEAFF.

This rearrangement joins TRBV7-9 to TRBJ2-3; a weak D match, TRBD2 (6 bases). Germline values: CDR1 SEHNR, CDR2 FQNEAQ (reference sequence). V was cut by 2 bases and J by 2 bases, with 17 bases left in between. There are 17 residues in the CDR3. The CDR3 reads CASSLRSSVYVTDTQYF. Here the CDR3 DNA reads TGTGCCAGCAGCTTAAGGTCTAGCGTGTACGTCACAGATACGCAGTATTTT.

The CDR3 nucleotides read TGTGCCAGCAGCCAAGATGGGTATGGCTACACCTTC. This codes for CASSQDGYGYTF. The rearrangement joins TRBV3-1 (or the pseudogene TRBV3-2) to TRBJ1-2; D ambiguous. V dropped 0 bases and J dropped 5 bases, with 4 bases sitting between them. Germline loops: CDR1 LGHDT, CDR2 YNNKEL (reference sequence). This CDR3 contains 12 residues.

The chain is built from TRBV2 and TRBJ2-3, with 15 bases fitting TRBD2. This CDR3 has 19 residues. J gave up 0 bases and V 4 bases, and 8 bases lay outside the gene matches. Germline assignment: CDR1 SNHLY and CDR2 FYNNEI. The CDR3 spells CASSGTSGGAQASTDTQYF. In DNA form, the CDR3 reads TGTGCCAGCAGTGGGACTAGCGGGGGGGCCCAGGCTAGCACAGATACGCAGTATTTT.